The clone carrying this T cell receptor beta chain was picked up many times. This specimen comes from a study of T cells in Graves' hyperthyroidism and ophthalmopathy. Researchers amplified the TCR beta CDR3 regions from RNA transcripts. Carried out on the TCR CDR3, a first-round RT-PCR used the HTBI primer set. MiXCR was run by TCRdb on the multiplex PCR reads, yielding one entry per CDR3 protein. The profile shows about 610,000 distinct CDR3 sequences, 14% to 15% of them singletons. V was cut by 5 bases and J by 0 bases, with 7 bases left in between. This CDR3 has 12 residues. Per germline, CDR1 SQVTM and CDR2 ANQGSEA.

The chain carries TRBV29-1 and TRBJ1-1, with D unresolved. This receptor was obtained from a woman aged 40 to 49 with Graves' ophthalmopathy. Sample: blood. The chain's CDR3 is CSVISLNTEAFF. The CDR3 DNA follows: TGCAGCGTTATCTCCTTGAACACTGAAGCTTTCTTT.